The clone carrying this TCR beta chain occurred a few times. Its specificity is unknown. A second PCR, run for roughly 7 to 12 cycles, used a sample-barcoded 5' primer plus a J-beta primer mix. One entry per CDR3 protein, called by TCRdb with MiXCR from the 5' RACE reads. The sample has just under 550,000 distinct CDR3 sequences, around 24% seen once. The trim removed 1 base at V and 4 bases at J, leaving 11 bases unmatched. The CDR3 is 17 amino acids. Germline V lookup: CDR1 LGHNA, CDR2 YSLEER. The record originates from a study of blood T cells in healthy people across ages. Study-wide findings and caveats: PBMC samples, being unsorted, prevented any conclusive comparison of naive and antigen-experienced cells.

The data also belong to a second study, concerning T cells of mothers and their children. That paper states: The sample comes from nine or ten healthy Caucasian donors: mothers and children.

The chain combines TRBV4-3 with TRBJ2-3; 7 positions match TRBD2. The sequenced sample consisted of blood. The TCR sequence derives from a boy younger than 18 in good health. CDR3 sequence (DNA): TGCGCCAGCAGCCAAGTTTGGGGGGAGGGGCCTGCAGATACGCAGTATTTT. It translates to CASSQVWGEGPADTQYF.